These 6 T cell receptor beta chains came from one sample sequenced in a study of blood T cells in healthy people across ages. Together with a sample-barcoded 5' primer, a J-beta primer mix was included in a second PCR lasting roughly 6 to 12 cycles. TCRdb independently ran MiXCR on the 5' RACE reads; one entry per CDR3 protein. The sample yields 1,800,000 or so distinct CDR3 sequences, approximately 40% seen once. Sequencing was done on a sample of blood. All receptors come from a human donor in good health.

This clonotype has only a few counts. J is TRBJ1-2 and V is TRBV12-3 or TRBV12-4; 7 bases line up with TRBD1. V gave up 2 bases and J gave up 8 bases; unmatched junction bases: 8. This CDR3 is built from 14 residues. CDR3 nucleotides: TGTGCCAGCAGTTTAAGAGGGGGCGAGTACGGCTACACCTTC. Protein sequence: CASSLRGGEYGYTF.

The chain is built from TRBV6-6 and TRBJ1-2; TRBD1 is a possible D gene (6 bases). The germline V and J ends were trimmed by 8 bases and 1 base, with 20 bases remaining between them. This CDR3 is built from 16 residues. The germline CDR1 and CDR2 sequences are MNHNY and SVGAGI (reference sequence). CDR3 in DNA: TGTGCCAGCCGCTCCCGTTCCACAGGGCTTAACTATGGCTACACCTTC. Translating it yields CASRSRSTGLNYGYTF.

The chain employs TRBV14 and TRBJ1-2; D gene ambiguous. Germline loops: CDR1 SGHDN, CDR2 FVKESK. The CDR3 covers 15 residues. V lost 1 base to trimming and J lost 3 bases, with 12 bases between them. The CDR3 region has the DNA TGTGCCAGCAGCCAAGGCCTGGTGGGATACTATGGCTACACCTTC. Protein sequence: CASSQGLVGYYGYTF. Together with reference TRBV14 and TRBJ1-2, the CDR3 gives the full variable domain: EAGVTQFPSHSVIEKGQTVTLRCDPISGHDNLYWYRRVMGKEIKFLLHFVKESKQDESGMPNNRFLAERTGGTYSTLKVQPAELEDSGVYFCASSQGLVGYYGYTFGSGTRLTVV.

This clonotype showed up just a few times. The chain couples TRBV7-9 to TRBJ1-2; D is ambiguous. V lost 4 bases and J 6 bases, leaving 18 bases between the germline ends. Germline V gene sequence: CDR1 SEHNR, CDR2 FQNEAQ (reference sequence). This CDR3 has 15 residues. The CDR3 DNA is TGTGCCAGCAGCTCCCCCCTGGCGGGATCTAATGGCTACACCTTC. Its protein is CASSSPLAGSNGYTF. The entire variable domain, with the rest obtained from reference TRBV7-9 and TRBJ1-2, is as follows: DTGVSQNPRHKITKRGQNVTFRCDPISEHNRLYWYRQTLGQGPEFLTYFQNEAQLEKSRLLSDRFSAERPKGSFSTLEIQRTEQGDSAMYLCASSSPLAGSNGYTFGSGTRLTVV.

The chain employs TRBV6-2 or TRBV6-3 and TRBJ1-2; D unresolved. CDR3 size: 16 residues. Germline V CDR1 and CDR2: MNHEY, SVGEGT. Trimming pared 2 bases from V and 6 bases from J, leaving 19 bases between. In DNA, the CDR3 is TGTGCCAGCAGTTACATTCGAGTGGCGGGGAGGCATGGCTACACCTTC. This encodes CASSYIRVAGRHGYTF.

J is TRBJ2-7 and V is TRBV7-2, with D possibly TRBD2 on 6 matching bases. V lost 3 bases to trimming and J lost 0 bases, with 12 bases between them. Germline V gene lookup returns CDR1 SGHTA and CDR2 FQGNSA. The length of the CDR3 is 15 residues. The CDR3 spells CASSFRGGDSYEQYF. CDR3 DNA: TGTGCCAGCAGCTTCCGTGGAGGGGACTCCTACGAGCAGTACTTC.